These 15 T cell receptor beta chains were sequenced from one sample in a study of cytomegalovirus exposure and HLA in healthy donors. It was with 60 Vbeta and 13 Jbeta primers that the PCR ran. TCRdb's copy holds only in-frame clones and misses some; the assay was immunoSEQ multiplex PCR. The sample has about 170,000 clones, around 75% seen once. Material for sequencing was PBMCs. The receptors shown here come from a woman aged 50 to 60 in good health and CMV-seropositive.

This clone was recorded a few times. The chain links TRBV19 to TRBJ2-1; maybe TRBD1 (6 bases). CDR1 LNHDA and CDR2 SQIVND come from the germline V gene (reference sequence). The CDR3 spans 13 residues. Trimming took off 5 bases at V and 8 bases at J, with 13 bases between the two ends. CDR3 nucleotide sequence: TGTGCCAGTAGTGTCAGGGGTGTCGATGAGCAGTTCTTC. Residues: CASSVRGVDEQFF.

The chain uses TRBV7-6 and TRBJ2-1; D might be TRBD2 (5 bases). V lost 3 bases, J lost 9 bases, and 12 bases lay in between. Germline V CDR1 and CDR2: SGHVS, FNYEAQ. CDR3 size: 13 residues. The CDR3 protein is CASSFEEVGEQFF. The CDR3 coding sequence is TGTGCCAGCAGCTTCGAGGAGGTGGGTGAGCAGTTCTTC.

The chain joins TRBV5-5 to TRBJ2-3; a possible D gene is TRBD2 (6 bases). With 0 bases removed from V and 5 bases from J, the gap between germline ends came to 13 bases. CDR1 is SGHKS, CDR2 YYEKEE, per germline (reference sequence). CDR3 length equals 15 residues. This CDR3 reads CASSLVADSIDTQYF. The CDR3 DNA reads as TGTGCCAGCAGCTTGGTAGCGGACTCGATAGATACGCAGTATTTT.

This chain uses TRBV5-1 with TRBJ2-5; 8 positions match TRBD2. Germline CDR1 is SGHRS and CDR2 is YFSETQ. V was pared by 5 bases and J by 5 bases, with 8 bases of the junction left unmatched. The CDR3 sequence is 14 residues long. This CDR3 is CASSLYSGEETQYF. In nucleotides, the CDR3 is TGCGCCAGCAGTTTGTATAGCGGGGAGGAGACCCAGTACTTC.

The CDR3 spells CASSLVSGSNYGYTF. CDR3 nucleotide sequence: TGTGCCAGCAGCTTAGTATCGGGATCTAACTATGGCTACACCTTC. The chain has TRBV7-9 and TRBJ1-2; D unclear. The CDR3 runs 15 residues. Germline CDR1 is SEHNR and CDR2 is FQNEAQ (reference sequence). Trimming took off 1 base at V and 0 bases at J, with 9 bases between the two ends.

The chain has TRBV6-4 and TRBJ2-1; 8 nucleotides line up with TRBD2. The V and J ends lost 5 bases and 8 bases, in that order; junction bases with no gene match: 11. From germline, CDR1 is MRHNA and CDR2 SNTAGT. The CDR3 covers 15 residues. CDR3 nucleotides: TGTGCCAGCAGTACCGGGACTAGGGGGGTCTATGAGCAGTTCTTC. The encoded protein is CASSTGTRGVYEQFF.

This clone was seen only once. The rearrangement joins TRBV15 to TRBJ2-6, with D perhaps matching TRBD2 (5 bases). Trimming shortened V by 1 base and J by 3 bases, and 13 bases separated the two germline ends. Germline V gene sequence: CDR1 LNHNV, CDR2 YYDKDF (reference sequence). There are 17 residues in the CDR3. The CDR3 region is CATSRGSRRVGANVLTF. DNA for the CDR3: TGTGCCACCAGCAGAGGGTCCCGGCGGGTTGGGGCCAACGTCCTGACTTTC. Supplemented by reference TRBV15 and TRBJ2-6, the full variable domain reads DAMVIQNPRYQVTQFGKPVTLSCSQTLNHNVMYWYQQKSSQAPKLLFHYYDKDFNNEADTPDNFQSRRPNTSFCFLDIRSPGLGDTAMYLCATSRGSRRVGANVLTFGAGSRLTVL.

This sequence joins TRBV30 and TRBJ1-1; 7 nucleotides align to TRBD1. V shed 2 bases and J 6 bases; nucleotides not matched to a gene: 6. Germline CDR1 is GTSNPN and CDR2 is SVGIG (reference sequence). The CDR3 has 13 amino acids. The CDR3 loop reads CAWSQTGEAEAFF. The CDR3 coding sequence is TGTGCCTGGAGTCAAACAGGGGAAGCTGAAGCTTTCTTT. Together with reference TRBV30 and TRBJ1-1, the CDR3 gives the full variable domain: SQTIHQWPATLVQPVGSPLSLECTVEGTSNPNLYWYRQAAGRGLQLLFYSVGIGQISSEVPQNLSASRPQDRQFILSSKKLLLSDSGFYLCAWSQTGEAEAFFGQGTRLTVV.

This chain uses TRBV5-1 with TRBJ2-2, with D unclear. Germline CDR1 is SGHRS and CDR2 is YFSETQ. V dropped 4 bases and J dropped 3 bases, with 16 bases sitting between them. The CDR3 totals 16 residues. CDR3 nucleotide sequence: TGCGCCAGCAGCCCGAGAGGCCCTTCGCACACCGGGGAGCTGTTTTTT. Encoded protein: CASSPRGPSHTGELFF.

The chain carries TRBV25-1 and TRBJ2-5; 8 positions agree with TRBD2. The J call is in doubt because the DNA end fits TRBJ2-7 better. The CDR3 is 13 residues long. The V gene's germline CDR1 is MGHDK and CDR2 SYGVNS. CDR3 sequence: CASTPAGDYEQYF. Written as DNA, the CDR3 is TGTGCCAGCACCCCAGCGGGGGATTACGAGCAGTACTTC.

The DNA of the CDR3 is TGTGCCAGCAGTGAAGCTGCAGCTAATGAAAAACTGTTTTTT. It is translated as CASSEAAANEKLFF. V gene TRBV2 combines with J gene TRBJ1-4, with unresolved D. This CDR3 comprises 14 residues. Germline V gene lookup returns CDR1 SNHLY and CDR2 FYNNEI. The V and J ends lost 0 bases and 3 bases respectively, with 5 bases between them.

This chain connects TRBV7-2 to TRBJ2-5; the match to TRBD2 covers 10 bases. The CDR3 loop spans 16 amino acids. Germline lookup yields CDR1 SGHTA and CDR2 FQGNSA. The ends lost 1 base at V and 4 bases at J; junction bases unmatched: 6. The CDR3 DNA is TGTGCCAGCAGCTTAGTTTCACTAGCGGGGAGAGAGACCCAGTACTTC. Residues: CASSLVSLAGRETQYF.

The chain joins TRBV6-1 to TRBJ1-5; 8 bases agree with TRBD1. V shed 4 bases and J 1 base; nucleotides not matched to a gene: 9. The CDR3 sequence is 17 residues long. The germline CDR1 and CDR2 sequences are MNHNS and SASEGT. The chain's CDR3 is CASSGRQGLFSNQPQHF. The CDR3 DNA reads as TGTGCCAGCAGTGGGCGACAGGGGCTATTCAGCAATCAGCCCCAGCATTTT.

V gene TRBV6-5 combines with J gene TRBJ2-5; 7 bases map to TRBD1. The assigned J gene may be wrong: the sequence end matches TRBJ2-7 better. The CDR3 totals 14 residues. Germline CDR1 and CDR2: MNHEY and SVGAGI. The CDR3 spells CASSYTRGYSEQYF. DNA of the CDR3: TGTGCCAGCAGTTACACCAGGGGGTATAGCGAGCAGTACTTC.

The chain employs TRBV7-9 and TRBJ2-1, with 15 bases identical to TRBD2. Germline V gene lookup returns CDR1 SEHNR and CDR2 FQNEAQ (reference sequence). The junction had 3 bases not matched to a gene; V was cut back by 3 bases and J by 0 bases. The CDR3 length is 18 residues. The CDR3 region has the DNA TGTGCCAGCAGCTTTGGACTAGCGGGGGGGCCCTCCTACAATGAGCAGTTCTTC. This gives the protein CASSFGLAGGPSYNEQFF.